The text below deals with one T cell receptor beta chain. The antigen remains undetermined. With 60 Vbeta and 13 Jbeta primers, the PCR was carried out. TCRdb's table, derived via immunoSEQ multiplex PCR, lists solely in-frame clones and lacks some. Of 200,000 to 250,000 clones in the sample, 70% to 90% were seen once. The source of the sample is a study of cytomegalovirus exposure and HLA in healthy donors. General study points: For presence/absence analyses, sequencing depth was assumed to be roughly uniform across donors.

The sample consisted of PBMCs. This TCR was recovered from a human donor in good health.

In DNA form, the CDR3 reads TGTGCCAGCAGCCCCATCCGGGACAACTACGAGCAGTACTTC. Protein product: CASSPIRDNYEQYF. The chain recombines TRBV7-2 with TRBJ2-7, with D possibly TRBD1 on 6 matching bases. Germline V gene lookup returns CDR1 SGHTA and CDR2 FQGNSA. This CDR3 has 14 residues. V was clipped by 5 bases and J by 3 bases, with 14 bases between them.